A selection of T cell receptor beta chains follows, all from one sample in a study of control samples from healthy donors and cancer patients. The data were produced by immunoSEQ multiplex PCR, yet TCRdb's version contains in-frame clones alone and is incomplete. The sample shows approximately 90,000 clones, less than 90% of them seen only once. Sequenced: blood. Every receptor here comes from a woman aged 70-85 years in good health. Both conserved end residues are part of each CDR3. D genes are given only for firm matches. Clone size is stated in some rows and not others, as once, few, many or a class when expanded.

J gene | D gene | clone size | V gene | CDR3 length | CDR3 protein | CDR3 DNA
TRBJ2-4 | NA | NA | TRBV5-1 | 14 | CASSSSGLENIQYF | TGCGCCAGCAGCTCTTCAGGGCTCGAAAACATTCAGTACTTC
TRBJ1-1 | NA | NA | TRBV10-3 | 14 | CAITAILGNTEAFF | TGTGCCATCACAGCGATCCTGGGGAACACTGAAGCTTTCTTT
TRBJ2-1 | TRBD2 | NA | TRBV12-5 | 13 | CASRLAGTSEQFF | TGTGCTAGCAGACTAGCGGGAACGAGTGAGCAGTTCTTC
TRBJ1-2 | TRBD1 | NA | TRBV27 | 16 | CASSSSGGSRGRGYTF | TGTGCCAGCAGTTCCTCCGGGGGAAGCAGGGGGCGTGGCTACACCTTC
TRBJ2-6 | TRBD2 | NA | TRBV5-4 | 16 | CASSAGGDSGANVLTF | TGTGCCAGCAGCGCGGGAGGGGATTCAGGGGCCAACGTCCTGACTTTC
TRBJ1-1 | NA | NA | TRBV20-1 | 11 | CSAQGNTEAFF | TGCAGTGCCCAGGGAAACACTGAAGCTTTCTTT
TRBJ2-3 | NA | NA | TRBV11-3 | 14 | CASSSRGGTDTQYF | TGTGCCAGCAGCTCGAGGGGGGGCACAGATACGCAGTATTTT
TRBJ2-2 | TRBD2 | many | TRBV7-9 | 19 | CASSPPLGDGTRKTGELFF | TGTGCCAGCAGCCCCCCACTAGGTGACGGGACTAGGAAAACCGGGGAGCTGTTTTTT
TRBJ2-5 | NA | few | TRBV2 | 14 | CASRGDGSQETQYF | TGTGCCAGCAGGGGAGACGGATCCCAAGAGACCCAGTACTTC
TRBJ2-1 | NA | NA | TRBV9 | 13 | CASSVEPLREEFF | TGTGCCAGCAGCGTAGAGCCCCTGAGGGAGGAGTTCTTC
TRBJ1-1 | TRBD1 | NA | TRBV7-9 | 12 | CASTDRVTEAFF | TGTGCCAGCACCGACAGGGTCACTGAAGCTTTCTTT
TRBJ2-1 | NA | NA | TRBV2 | 14 | CASSGQGSLNEQFF | TGTGCCAGCAGTGGACAAGGATCCCTCAATGAGCAGTTCTTC
TRBJ2-2 | TRBD2 | NA | TRBV9 | 15 | CASRASGTITGELFF | TGTGCCAGTAGGGCTAGCGGGACTATCACCGGGGAGCTGTTTTTT
TRBJ2-5 | NA | NA | TRBV5-6 | 15 | CASIPGPGTRETQYF | TGTGCCAGCATCCCCGGTCCAGGGACGCGAGAGACCCAGTACTTC
TRBJ2-3 | NA | few | TRBV10-3 | 17 | CAISESGTFSSTDTQYF | TGTGCCATCAGTGAGTCTGGGACTTTCTCTAGCACAGATACGCAGTATTTT